The 9 T cell receptor beta chains in this list originate from one sample, sequenced in a study of T-cell reconstitution after alpha-beta-depleted transplantation in children. A TCRbeta library incorporating unique molecular identifiers was prepared. TCRdb ran MiXCR on the PCR reads and lists one entry per CDR3 protein. The sample shows under 250,000 distinct CDR3 sequences, under 20% of them seen only once. The specimen comprised PBMCs, mostly from graft donor cells, sampled 360 days after TCRalphabeta/CD19-depleted stem cell transplant. These receptors all stem from a male patient between 2 and 10 years old who had a stem cell transplant for acute lymphoblastic leukemia, so the T cells may come from the graft donor.

This clonotype occurred a few times. The chain combines TRBV28 with TRBJ2-5, with 7 bases identical to TRBD2. There are 15 residues in the CDR3. Germline CDR1 and CDR2: MDHEN and SYDVKM. V trimming: 5 bases; J trimming: 5 bases; junction bases outside the gene matches: 11. In nucleotides, the CDR3 is TGTGCCAGCAGTACTACTACAGCGGGAAGGGAGACCCAGTACTTC. This sequence encodes CASSTTTAGRETQYF.

The J gene is TRBJ2-7, the V gene TRBV18; TRBD1 is a possible D gene (7 bases). Looked up from germline, CDR1 is KGHSH and CDR2 is LQKENI. The V end lost 4 bases, the J end lost 0 bases, and 10 bases lay between the germline ends. The CDR3 consists of 14 residues. The CDR3 sequence: CASSRRDSSYEQYF. CDR3 in DNA: TGTGCCAGCTCACGGCGGGACAGCTCCTACGAGCAGTACTTC.

This clonotype was detected only once. V is TRBV9 and J is TRBJ2-7, with D perhaps TRBD2 (6 bases). Germline loops: CDR1 SGDLS, CDR2 YYNGEE. CDR3 size: 14 residues. V lost 3 bases and J lost 3, with 13 bases in between. In DNA, the CDR3 is TGTGCCAGCAGCGAGTCCGGGACTGACTACGAGCAGTACTTC. The encoded protein is CASSESGTDYEQYF.

This clonotype has only a few counts. CDR3 nucleotide sequence: TGTGCCAGCAGCAAGACGGGACAGGGGGCGCAAGGTGAGCAGTTCTTC. The encoded protein is CASSKTGQGAQGEQFF. The chain joins TRBV7-9 to TRBJ2-1, with TRBD1 matching over 12 bases. The CDR3 totals 16 residues. V lost 5 bases to trimming and J lost 9 bases; unmatched junction nucleotides: 11. Looked up from germline, CDR1 is SEHNR and CDR2 is FQNEAQ (reference sequence).

Remarks on this clonotype: This may be a read error: a much more frequent sequence differs by one nucleotide. The CDR3 ends on some other residue instead of the conserved phenylalanine or tryptophan, so this is likely a read error. The rearrangement links TRBV11-2 to TRBJ2-2; possible D gene TRBD1, 6 bases. This CDR3 spans 15 amino acids. The V and J ends lost 5 bases and 6 bases respectively, with 16 bases between them. Germline V gene lookup returns CDR1 SGHAT and CDR2 FQNNGV. The CDR3 DNA reads as TGTGCCAGCAGCCCCAGACGACAGGTCGCCGGGGAGCTGTTTCTT. Amino acids: CASSPRRQVAGELFL.

This clonotype was seen once. One end of the junction does not line up with germline, which may come from a read error. The J gene is TRBJ2-1, the V gene TRBV12-3 or TRBV12-4, with D possibly being TRBD1 or TRBD2 (6 bases each). The length of the CDR3 is 15 residues. In DNA, the CDR3 is TGTGCCAGCAGTTTAGGGGGGGCGCAGTACAATGAGAAGTTCTTC. The encoded protein is CASSLGGAQYNEKFF.

This clonotype was picked up many times. This chain uses TRBV20-1 with TRBJ2-1; TRBD2 might be the D (5 bases). CDR3 size: 14 residues. Trimming pared 3 bases from V and 6 bases from J, leaving 15 bases between. CDR1 and CDR2 (germline): DFQATT, SNEGSKA (reference sequence). CDR3 residues: CSASNRRRTNEQFF. In DNA, the CDR3 is TGCAGTGCTAGCAACCGCCGGAGGACCAATGAGCAGTTCTTC.

This clonotype has only a few counts. The chain joins TRBV29-1 to TRBJ2-5; perhaps TRBD1 as D (6 bases). The CDR3 totals 13 residues. Trimming took off 4 bases at V and 2 bases at J, with 11 bases between the two ends. From germline, CDR1 is SQVTM and CDR2 ANQGSEA. CDR3 amino acids: CSVGRQVQETQYF. In DNA form, the CDR3 reads TGCAGCGTTGGGAGACAGGTGCAAGAGACCCAGTACTTC.

This chain connects TRBV7-9 to TRBJ2-1; no reliable D call. V was pared by 1 base and J by 8 bases, with 9 bases between. The CDR3 has 13 amino acids. Per the germline V gene, CDR1 is SEHNR and CDR2 is FQNEAQ (reference sequence). Written as DNA, the CDR3 is TGTGCCAGCAGCTTAGGCCCACAAGATGAGCAGTTCTTC. Protein: CASSLGPQDEQFF.